This is a list of T cell receptor beta chains from one sample in a study of graft-versus-host responses after intestinal transplantation. The antigens these receptors bind are not known. Assay used: immunoSEQ multiplex PCR; TCRdb lists only in-frame clones, some missing. Of tens of thousands of clones listed, about 93% were seen once; the top ten hold less than 0.6%. The source was unstimulated CD8+ T cells sorted from spleen or lymph node cells, collected before intestinal transplant. Receptors originate from a human donor who received an intestinal transplant. Both conserved end residues are part of each CDR3. Each record gives: V gene, J gene, CDR3 protein.

>TRBV7-9|TRBJ2-2
CAAHLRGSNTGELFF
>TRBV7-6|TRBJ2-5
CASSLVDSPQETQYF
>TRBV5-1|TRBJ2-3
CASSLAGAATDTQYF
>TRBV10-1|TRBJ2-7
CASQASGSSYEQYF
>TRBV9|TRBJ2-5
CASSNSGGAIETQYF
>TRBV10-3|TRBJ2-7
CANSRSSSYEQYF
>TRBV7-8|TRBJ1-2
CASSLGGFMNGYTF
>TRBV4-1|.
CASSQGGRVDEQYF
>TRBV28|TRBJ1-1
CASSSFGGNTEAFF
>TRBV4-1|TRBJ2-2
CASSQQASLWSGELFF
>TRBV2|TRBJ1-3
CASGAGGFSGNTIYF
>TRBV19|TRBJ1-1
CASSISQGHADGRAFF
>TRBV29-1|TRBJ1-2
CSVPINYGYTF
>TRBV5-8|TRBJ2-7
CASSLGLAEVYEQYF
>TRBV28|TRBJ2-7
CASSGEYEQYF
>TRBV13|TRBJ2-5
CASSLGVGGQQQETQYF
>TRBV19|TRBJ1-3
CASTKDGVDTIYF
>TRBV5-6|TRBJ2-1
CASSWGVGDYNEQFF
>TRBV7-3|TRBJ2-1
CASSLGRGSYNEQFF
>TRBV4-1|TRBJ2-7
CASSHVAGGQGYEQYF
>TRBV28|TRBJ2-7
CASSLQGAYEQYF
>TRBV6-1|TRBJ2-1
CASSVSSLLGYNEQFF
>TRBV11-2|TRBJ2-7
CASSLVAGGGRGEQYF
>TRBV5-5|TRBJ1-1
CASSLPGSSNTEAFF
>TRBV19|TRBJ2-3
CASSMRESIGGTDTQYF
>TRBV6-1|TRBJ2-1
CASSVVSYNEQFF
>TRBV9|TRBJ2-2
CASSPDGTPNTGELFF
>TRBV7-6|TRBJ2-7
CASSLTGDEQYF
>TRBV2|TRBJ1-6
CASSLGGNSPLHF
>TRBV4-1|TRBJ1-1
CASTPTAMNTEAFF
>TRBV21-1|TRBJ2-7
CASSNRDRGICEQYF
>TRBV2|TRBJ1-2
CASSEAGQNLNYGYTF
>TRBV13|TRBJ2-7
CASSLVAGLAPYEQYF
>TRBV9|TRBJ1-3
CASSGGGRTSGNTIYF